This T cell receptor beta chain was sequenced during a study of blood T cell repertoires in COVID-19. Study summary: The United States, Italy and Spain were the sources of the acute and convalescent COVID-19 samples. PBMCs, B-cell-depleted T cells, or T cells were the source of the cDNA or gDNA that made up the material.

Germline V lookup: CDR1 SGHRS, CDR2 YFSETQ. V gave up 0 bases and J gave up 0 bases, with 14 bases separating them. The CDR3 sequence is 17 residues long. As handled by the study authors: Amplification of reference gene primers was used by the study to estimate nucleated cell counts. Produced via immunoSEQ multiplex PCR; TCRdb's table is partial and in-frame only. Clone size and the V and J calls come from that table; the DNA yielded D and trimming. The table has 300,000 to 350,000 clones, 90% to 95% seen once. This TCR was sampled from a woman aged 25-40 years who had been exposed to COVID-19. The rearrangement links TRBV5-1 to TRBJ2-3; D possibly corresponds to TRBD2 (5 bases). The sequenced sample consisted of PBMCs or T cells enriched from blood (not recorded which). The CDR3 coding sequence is TGCGCCAGCAGCTTGGGGCTGGCGCGGAGGAGCACAGATACGCAGTATTTT. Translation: CASSLGLARRSTDTQYF.